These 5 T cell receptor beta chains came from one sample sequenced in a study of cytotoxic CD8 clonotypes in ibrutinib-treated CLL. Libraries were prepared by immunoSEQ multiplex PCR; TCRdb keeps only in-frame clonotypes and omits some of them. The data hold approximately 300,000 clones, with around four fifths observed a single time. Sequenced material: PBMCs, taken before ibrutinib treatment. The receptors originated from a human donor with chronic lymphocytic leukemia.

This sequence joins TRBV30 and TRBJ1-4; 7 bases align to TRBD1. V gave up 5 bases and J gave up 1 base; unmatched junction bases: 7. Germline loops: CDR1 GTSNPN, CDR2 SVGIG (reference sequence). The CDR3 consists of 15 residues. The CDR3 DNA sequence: TGTGCCTGGCGGGACAGTACGAGAACTAATGAAAAACTGTTTTTT. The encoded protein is CAWRDSTRTNEKLFF.

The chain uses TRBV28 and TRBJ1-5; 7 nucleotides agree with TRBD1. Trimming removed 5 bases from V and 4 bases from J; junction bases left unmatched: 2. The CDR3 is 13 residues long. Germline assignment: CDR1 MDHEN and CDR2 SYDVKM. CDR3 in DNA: TGTGCCAGCAGTACACAGGGGAATCAGCCCCAGCATTTT. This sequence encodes CASSTQGNQPQHF.

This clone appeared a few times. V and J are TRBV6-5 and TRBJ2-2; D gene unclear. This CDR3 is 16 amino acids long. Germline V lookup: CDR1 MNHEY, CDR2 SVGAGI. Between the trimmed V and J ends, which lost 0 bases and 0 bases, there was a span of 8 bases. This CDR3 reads CASSYSSPANTGELFF. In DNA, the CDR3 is TGTGCCAGCAGTTACTCGAGTCCAGCGAACACCGGGGAGCTGTTTTTT.

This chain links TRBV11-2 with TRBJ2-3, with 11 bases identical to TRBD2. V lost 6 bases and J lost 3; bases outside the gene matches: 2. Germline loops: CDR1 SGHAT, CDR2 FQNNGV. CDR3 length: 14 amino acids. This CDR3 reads CASRLAGATDTQYF. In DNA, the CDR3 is TGTGCCAGCAGACTAGCGGGAGCTACAGATACGCAGTATTTT. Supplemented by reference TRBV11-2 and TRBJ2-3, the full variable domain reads EAGVAQSPRYKIIEKRQSVAFWCNPISGHATLYWYQQILGQGPKLLIQFQNNGVVDDSQLPKDRFSAERLKGVDSTLKIQPAKLEDSAVYLCASRLAGATDTQYFGPGTRLTVL.

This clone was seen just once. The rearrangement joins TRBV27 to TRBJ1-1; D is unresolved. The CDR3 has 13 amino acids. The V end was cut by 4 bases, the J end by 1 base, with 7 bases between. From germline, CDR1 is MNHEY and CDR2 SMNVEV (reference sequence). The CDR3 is CASSSTWNTEAFF. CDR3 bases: TGTGCCAGCAGTTCGACTTGGAACACTGAAGCTTTCTTT.